This T cell receptor beta chain was identified during a study of T cells in localized non-small cell lung cancer (dated by TCRdb to the early 2020s). Describing the broader study: The study examined T cell repertoires in 236 patients with early-stage NSCLC and compared tumors with uninvolved tumor-adjacent lungs. Of the NSCLC patients, around 130 were male and some 97 were female, and the mean age was around 70 years. The cohort consisted of approximately 240 treatment-naive NSCLC patients whose localized lung tumors had been resected.

The research as a whole found: Uninvolved tumor-adjacent lung showed the highest T cell clonality, higher than tumor, which suggests more focused antigenic responses in the uninvolved tumor-adjacent lung. Because the study design was exploratory, TCR variables were selected using unadjusted p-values without false-discovery rate correction. Longer overall survival was associated with higher blood T cell density, whereas shorter survival was associated with higher adjacent-lung clonality. Because multi-region tumor sequencing was not done, intratumor heterogeneity could not be ruled out. A median of around 50 of the top 100 tumor clones turned up in the paired uninvolved adjacent lung, and roughly 30 of those clones also ranked among the top 100 of that same adjacent lung.

About this clone: This receptor's antigen is unknown. No base quality information exists; no much larger clone differs at one position.

TCR beta CDR3 regions were sequenced from DNA using the immunoSEQ Assay. Processing in the source paper ran as follows. T cell density was computed as TCR beta template counts normalized to usable DNA estimated by amplifying housekeeping genes. Richness was estimated using the preseqR package, with extrapolation to 400,000 templates for PBMC samples and to 120,000 templates for tissue samples. Clonality was defined as one minus Pielou's evenness. Tissue-enriched TCRs were identified through differential abundance testing performed on productive amino-acid clonotypes, with a minimum total count of 5 and an alpha of 0.1. Repertoire overlap between compartments was quantified with the Jaccard Index and Morisita Overlap Index. TCR beta CDR3s were clustered by GLIPH together with public tetramer-defined viral CDR3s, and at least three viral sequences plus V-gene enrichment were required for viral motifs. TCRdb carries this immuneACCESS record with in-frame sequences only. Its versions omit some clonotypes, under half of them owing to an unresolved V gene in the studies checked, with the rest unexplained. V, J and clone size reflect that table, while D and trimming were determined from the DNA. For this sample there are around 1,000 clones; 15% to 20% appear just once. Roughly a sixth of the sample goes to the ten largest clones.

Uninvolved adjacent lung was taken at least 2 cm from the tumor margin and confirmed free of atypia by two independent pathologists. At diagnosis, tumor, uninvolved tumor-adjacent lung and peripheral blood were collected and then preserved as a mix of FFPE and fresh-frozen material. CDR1 SGHRS and CDR2 YFSETQ are derived from the germline V gene. Cut back by 0 bases and 4 bases, the V and J ends lie 14 bases apart. The CDR3 measures 16 amino acids from cysteine to phenylalanine. The sequence is cut down to CDR3 DNA, 48 bases in frame from base 1. The chain is made from TRBV5-1 and TRBJ2-1; TRBD2 could be the D gene, as 6 bases match. The TCR comes from a female donor over 55 with stage II squamous cell lung carcinoma. Material: normal lung tissue next to the tumor, obtained before any cancer treatment. The bases are TGCGCCAGCAGCTTGGCCCAGGGACTGGTTTACAATGAGCAGTTCTTC. Its protein is CASSLAQGLVYNEQFF.